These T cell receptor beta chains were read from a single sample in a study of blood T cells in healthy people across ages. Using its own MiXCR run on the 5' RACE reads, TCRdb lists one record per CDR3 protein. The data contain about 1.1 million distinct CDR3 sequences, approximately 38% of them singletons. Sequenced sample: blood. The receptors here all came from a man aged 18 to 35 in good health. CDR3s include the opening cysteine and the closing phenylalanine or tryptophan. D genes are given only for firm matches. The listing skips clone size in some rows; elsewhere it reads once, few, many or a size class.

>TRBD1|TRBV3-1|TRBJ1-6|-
TGTGCCAGCAGCCTGGACAGGGGTTCGTCCAATTCACCCCTCCACTTT
CASSLDRGSSNSPLHF
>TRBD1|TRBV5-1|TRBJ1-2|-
TGCGCCAGCAGCAGCACCCTGACAGGGTACTTCTATGGCTACACCTTC
CASSSTLTGYFYGYTF
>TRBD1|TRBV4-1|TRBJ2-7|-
TGCGCCAGCAGCCAAGCGGTACAGGGGGTCTCCTCCTACGAGCAGTACTTC
CASSQAVQGVSSYEQYF
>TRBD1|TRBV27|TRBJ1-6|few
TGTGCCAGCAGTTCCCTTAGGACAGGATTCACATATTCACCCCTCCACTTT
CASSSLRTGFTYSPLHF
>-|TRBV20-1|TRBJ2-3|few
TGCAGTGCTAGCGGAGCAAACACAGATACGCAGTATTTT
CSASGANTDTQYF
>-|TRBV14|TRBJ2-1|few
TGTGCCAGCAGCCAAGGAGGGGGGCCCTCCGGTGAGCAGTTCTTC
CASSQGGGPSGEQFF
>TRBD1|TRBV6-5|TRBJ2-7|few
TGTGCCAGCAGTCCTATGGGACAGATCAATGAGCAGTACTTC
CASSPMGQINEQYF
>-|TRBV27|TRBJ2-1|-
TGTGCCAGCAGTTCAAGTAGGACAGAACTAGCCGATGAGCAGTTCTTC
CASSSSRTELADEQFF
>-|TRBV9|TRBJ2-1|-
TGTGCCAGCACCTCAGGGGCGCTAATGTACAATGAGCAGTTCTTC
CASTSGALMYNEQFF
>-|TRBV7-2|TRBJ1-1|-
TGTGCCAGCAGCTTAGTGGGGGGTTCGAACACTGAAGCTTTCTTT
CASSLVGGSNTEAFF